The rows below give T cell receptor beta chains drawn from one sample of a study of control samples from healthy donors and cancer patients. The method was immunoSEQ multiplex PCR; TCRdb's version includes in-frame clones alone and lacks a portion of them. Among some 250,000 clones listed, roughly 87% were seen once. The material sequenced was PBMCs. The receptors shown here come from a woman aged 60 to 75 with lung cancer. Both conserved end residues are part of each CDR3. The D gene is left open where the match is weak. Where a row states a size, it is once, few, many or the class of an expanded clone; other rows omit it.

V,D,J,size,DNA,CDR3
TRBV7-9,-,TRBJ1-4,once,TGTGCCAGCAGCTTAGGAGGCAGGGCCAATGAAAAACTGTTTTTT,CASSLGGRANEKLFF
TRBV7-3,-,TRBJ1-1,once,TGTGCCAGCAGCTTAAATCCGGGGCAGGGCACTGAAGCTTTCTTT,CASSLNPGQGTEAFF
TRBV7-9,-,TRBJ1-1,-,TGTGCCAGCAGCTTAGGCCTCAGGGTTTGGCACACTGAAGCTTTCTTT,CASSLGLRVWHTEAFF
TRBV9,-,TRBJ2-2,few,TGTGCCAGCAGCGCCGGAGGAGCAAACACCGGGGAGCTGTTTTTT,CASSAGGANTGELFF
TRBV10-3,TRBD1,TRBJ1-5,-,TGTGCCATTAGACAGGGAGGAGATCAGCCCCAGCATTTT,CAIRQGGDQPQHF
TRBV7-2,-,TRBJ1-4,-,TGTGCCAGCCCCCAGGGGAATGTGGGGGCAACTAATGAAAAACTGTTTTTT,CASPQGNVGATNEKLFF
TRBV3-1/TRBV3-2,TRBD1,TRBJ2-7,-,TGTGCCAGCAGCCCGGGACAGGTCTACGAGCAGTACTTC,CASSPGQVYEQYF
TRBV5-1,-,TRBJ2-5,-,TGCGCCAGCAGCTTGGCCATTTTGTCTAAGCGGATACAAGAGACCCAGTACTTC,CASSLAILSKRIQETQYF
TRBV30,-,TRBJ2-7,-,TGTGCCTGGAGTGAGGGTCAGGTCCGCGAGCAGTACTTC,CAWSEGQVREQYF
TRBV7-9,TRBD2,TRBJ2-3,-,TGTGCCAGCAGCTTTAGCGCGGGGGGGAGCACAGATACGCAGTATTTT,CASSFSAGGSTDTQYF
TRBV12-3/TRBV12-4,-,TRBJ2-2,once,TGTGCCAGCAGTTTCCTCACCGGGGAGCTGTTTTTT,CASSFLTGELFF
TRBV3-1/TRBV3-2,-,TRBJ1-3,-,TGTGCCAGCAGCCCCCCTGGAGGGCTAAGCTCTGGAAACACCATATATTTT,CASSPPGGLSSGNTIYF
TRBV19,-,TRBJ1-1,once,TGTGCCAGTAGTATTTGGGGCGCGGACACTGAAGCTTTCTTT,CASSIWGADTEAFF
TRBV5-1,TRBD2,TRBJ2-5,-,TGCGCCAGCCACCCGGGAGGCGGAGAGACCCAGTACTTC,CASHPGGGETQYF
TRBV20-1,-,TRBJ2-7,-,TGCAGTGCTAGTCCCCGGGACGGAGTCTTTTACGAGCAGTACTTC,CSASPRDGVFYEQYF
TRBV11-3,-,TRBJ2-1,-,TGTGCCAGCAGCTTAGGTTACTACAATGAGCAGTTCTTC,CASSLGYYNEQFF
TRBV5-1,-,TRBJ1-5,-,TGCGCCAGCAGCTTCGAGGGCTCCTTTAGCAATCAGCCCCAGCATTTT,CASSFEGSFSNQPQHF
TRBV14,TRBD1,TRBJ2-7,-,TGTGCCAGCAGCAGACGACAGGGTCTAGACGAGCAGTACTTC,CASSRRQGLDEQYF
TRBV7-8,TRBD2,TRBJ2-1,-,TGTGCCAGCAGCTTAGGAGGAGCGGGAGGCCGTCGGGAGCAGTTCTTC,CASSLGGAGGRREQFF
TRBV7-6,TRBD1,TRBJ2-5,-,TGTGCCAGCAGCTCGGACAGGGGAGCGGGAGAGACCCAGTACTTC,CASSSDRGAGETQYF
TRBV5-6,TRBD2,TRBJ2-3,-,TGTGCCAGCAGCTTGCGGACTAGCGGGAGGTCAGATACGCAGTATTTT,CASSLRTSGRSDTQYF
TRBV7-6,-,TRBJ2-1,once,TGTGCCAGCAGCCCATATGGAGGGGCCTCCTACAATGAGCAGTTCTTC,CASSPYGGASYNEQFF